The rows below give T cell receptor beta chains drawn from one sample of a study of shared clonotypes between healthy human individuals. Libraries were prepared by immunoSEQ multiplex PCR; TCRdb keeps only in-frame clonotypes and omits some of them. Seen here are about 180,000 clones, 85% to 95% observed once, and the top ten hold around 0.067%. The sequenced sample was naive CD4+ T cells sorted from blood. The receptors come from a woman aged 25-40 years in good health. Both conserved end residues are part of each CDR3. The D gene is left open where the match is weak. Only some rows state a clone size, as once, few, many or a class for expanded clones.

j_call,clone_size,v_call,d_call,cdr3_aa,cdr3_nt
TRBJ1-2,-,TRBV5-4,TRBD1,CASSMAGTGYNYGYTF,TGTGCCAGCAGCATGGCCGGGACAGGATATAACTATGGCTACACCTTC
TRBJ2-1,-,TRBV12-5,-,CASGSWGTYNEQFF,TGTGCTAGTGGTTCTTGGGGGACTTACAATGAGCAGTTCTTC
TRBJ2-7,-,TRBV19,TRBD1,CASSYRGQGRYYEQYF,TGTGCCAGCTCCTATAGGGGACAGGGCAGGTACTACGAGCAGTACTTC
TRBJ2-7,-,TRBV7-8,-,CASSQTGYEQYF,TGTGCCAGCAGCCAGACGGGTTACGAGCAGTACTTC
TRBJ2-7,-,TRBV11-2,-,CASRRTVEQYF,TGTGCCAGCAGACGGACAGTTGAGCAGTACTTC
TRBJ2-7,-,TRBV19,-,CASAPRTGEQYF,TGTGCCAGTGCCCCCCGGACCGGCGAGCAGTACTTC
TRBJ2-7,-,TRBV7-2,-,CASSRTEYEQYF,TGTGCCAGCAGTCGGACCGAATACGAGCAGTACTTC
TRBJ2-2,-,TRBV19,TRBD2,CASSWAGLAGVIPGELFF,TGTGCCAGTAGTTGGGCGGGACTAGCGGGAGTGATACCCGGGGAGCTGTTTTTT
TRBJ2-3,-,TRBV9,-,CASSVGTPGTDTQYF,TGTGCCAGCAGCGTTGGGACCCCGGGAACAGATACGCAGTATTTT
TRBJ1-3,-,TRBV19,-,CASSISWVSSGNTIYF,TGTGCCAGTAGTATCTCGTGGGTTTCCTCTGGAAACACCATATATTTT
TRBJ2-1,once,TRBV28,-,CASDDSSYNEQFF,TGTGCCAGCGATGACAGCTCCTACAATGAGCAGTTCTTC
TRBJ2-3,-,TRBV7-2,TRBD2,CASSSVPSGAGEGQYF,TGTGCCAGCAGCTCCGTGCCTAGCGGGGCAGGAGAGGGGCAGTATTTT
TRBJ2-7,-,TRBV19,TRBD1,CASSISQGQGSNEQYF,TGTGCCAGTAGTATTTCCCAGGGACAGGGCAGCAACGAGCAGTACTTC
TRBJ2-5,-,TRBV11-2,-,CASSLDQETQYF,TGTGCCAGCAGCTTAGATCAAGAGACCCAGTACTTC
TRBJ2-1,-,TRBV10-1,-,CASSETGTPRNEQFF,TGCGCCAGCAGTGAGACCGGGACGCCGCGGAATGAGCAGTTCTTC